Listed here are 23 T cell receptor beta chains from one sample, sequenced in a study of T-cell memory formation after mild COVID-19. TCRdb itself ran the 5' RACE reads through MiXCR, one entry per CDR3 protein. Of roughly 300,000 distinct CDR3 sequences listed, approximately 14% were seen once; the top ten hold roughly 20%. The sequenced sample consisted of PBMCs or a T cell subset sorted from them (not recorded which). These receptors were taken from a man younger than 35 who had mild COVID-19 (a few samples of this study predate the infection). Cell type and time point are not known.

This clonotype appeared a few times. The chain has TRBV13 and TRBJ2-2; TRBD1 or TRBD2 may be the D gene (5 bases each). The length of the CDR3 is 16 residues. V was cut by 4 bases and J by 4 bases, with 16 bases left in between. Looked up from germline, CDR1 is PRHDT and CDR2 is FYEKMQ (reference sequence). CDR3 amino acids: CASSSGGDVGTGELFF. The DNA for the CDR3 is TGTGCCAGCAGCTCTGGGGGTGACGTAGGCACCGGGGAGCTGTTTTTT. Filled out from reference TRBV13 and TRBJ2-2, the complete variable domain reads AAGVIQSPRHLIKEKRETATLKCYPIPRHDTVYWYQQGPGQDPQFLISFYEKMQSDKGSIPDRFSAQQFSDYHSELNMSSLELGDSALYFCASSSGGDVGTGELFFGEGSRLTVL.

V and J are TRBV6-5 and TRBJ2-5; TRBD2 matches at 11 bases. V shed 6 bases, J shed 4 bases, and the junction held 10 bases outside the gene matches. Germline V gene lookup returns CDR1 MNHEY and CDR2 SVGAGI. This CDR3 has 16 amino acids. DNA for the CDR3: TGTGCCAGCAGACGCCTAGCGGGGGGCTCGGCAGAGACCCAGTACTTC. This encodes CASRRLAGGSAETQYF.

This chain links TRBV18 with TRBJ2-6, with 7 bases identical to TRBD1. The CDR3 has 15 residues. Germline lookup yields CDR1 KGHSH and CDR2 LQKENI. The V segment lost 4 bases and the J segment 0 bases; nucleotides outside the gene matches: 0. The CDR3: CASSRDSSGANVLTF. The CDR3 nucleotides are TGTGCCAGCTCACGGGACAGCTCTGGGGCCAACGTCCTGACTTTC.

J is TRBJ1-5 and V is TRBV5-6; 10 nucleotides line up with TRBD1. In germline, CDR1 is SGHDT, CDR2 YYEEEE. The CDR3 is 15 residues long. Trimming removed 4 bases from V and 4 bases from J; junction bases left unmatched: 5. The CDR3 DNA reads TGTGCCAGCAGCGCAGGGACAGGGGCTAATCAGCCCCAGCATTTT. Protein sequence: CASSAGTGANQPQHF.

This clonotype showed up many times. The V and J genes are TRBV5-1 and TRBJ2-3; D is ambiguous. The germline V gene has CDR1 SGHRS and CDR2 YFSETQ. V dropped 1 base and J dropped 5 bases, with 11 bases sitting between them. This CDR3 has 14 residues. The CDR3 is CASSLLGSRDTQYF. Here the CDR3 DNA reads TGCGCCAGCAGCTTGCTAGGTAGTCGAGATACGCAGTATTTT.

This sequence joins TRBV19 and TRBJ2-2; D might be TRBD2 (5 bases). The CDR3 has 15 residues. Trimming removed 3 bases at V and 3 bases at J, with 11 bases between. Germline V gene sequence: CDR1 LNHDA, CDR2 SQIVND (reference sequence). In nucleotides, the CDR3 is TGTGCCAGTAGTATTGGATACGGGGACACCGGGGAGCTGTTTTTT. Protein product: CASSIGYGDTGELFF.

V usage is TRBV9 and J usage is TRBJ1-1, with TRBD1 matching 7 bases. The length of the CDR3 is 15 residues. Germline assignment: CDR1 SGDLS and CDR2 YYNGEE. Trimming removed 0 bases from V and 5 bases from J; junction bases left unmatched: 7. The CDR3, as DNA: TGTGCCAGCAGCGTAGTTGACAGGGTGGGGACTGAAGCTTTCTTT. Translated, it gives CASSVVDRVGTEAFF. Supplemented by reference TRBV9 and TRBJ1-1, the full variable domain reads DSGVTQTPKHLITATGQRVTLRCSPRSGDLSVYWYQQSLDQGLQFLIQYYNGEERAKGNILERFSAQQFPDLHSELNLSSLELGDSALYFCASSVVDRVGTEAFFGQGTRLTVV.

The chain has TRBV7-9 and TRBJ1-1; D is uncertain. The CDR3 covers 14 residues. Per germline, CDR1 SEHNR and CDR2 FQNEAQ (reference sequence). Trimming left V 6 bases short and J 1 base short, with 12 bases between. CDR3 region: CASRALGANTEAFF. Written as DNA, the CDR3 is TGTGCCAGCAGGGCCCTTGGAGCGAACACTGAAGCTTTCTTT.

The V and J genes are TRBV10-3 and TRBJ2-7; D is perhaps TRBD2 (6 bases). V lost 5 bases, J lost 6 bases, and 11 bases lay in between. Germline lookup yields CDR1 ENHRY and CDR2 SYGVKD. This CDR3 contains 12 residues. CDR3 bases: TGTGCCATCAGTCCCCAGGGACTCGAGCAGTACGTC. It codes for CAISPQGLEQYV.

This clonotype has a handful of counts. The V and J genes are TRBV7-2 and TRBJ2-5; no clear D gene. V dropped 7 bases and J dropped 1 base, with 10 bases sitting between them. The CDR3 has 13 residues. CDR1 and CDR2 from the germline V gene are SGHTA and FQGNSA. The CDR3 DNA reads TGTGCCAGCACCTATAGAGCCCAAGAGACCCAGTACTTC. Its translation: CASTYRAQETQYF.

The rearrangement links TRBV4-2 to TRBJ2-3, with 8 bases identical to TRBD1. This CDR3 spans 16 amino acids. Germline CDR1 reads LGHNA; CDR2 reads YNFKEQ. V gave up 0 bases and J gave up 3 bases; unmatched junction bases: 5. The CDR3 region is CASSQEVTGVTDTQYF. In DNA, the CDR3 is TGTGCCAGCAGCCAAGAGGTGACAGGGGTGACAGATACGCAGTATTTT.

This clonotype was recorded a few times. J is TRBJ2-5 and V is TRBV6-6; TRBD1 is a possible D gene (5 bases). From germline, CDR1 is MNHNY and CDR2 SVGAGI (reference sequence). V gave up 0 bases and J gave up 5 bases, with 7 bases separating them. This CDR3 has 13 residues. The CDR3, as DNA: TGTGCCAGCAGTTACTCGAAGGGGGAGACCCAGTACTTC. This translates into CASSYSKGETQYF.

This clonotype was detected a few times. The V and J genes are TRBV9 and TRBJ1-2; no firm D call. This CDR3 is built from 13 residues. Germline CDR1 and CDR2: SGDLS and YYNGEE. Trimming left V 2 bases short and J 3 bases short, with 8 bases between. This chain's CDR3 is CASSVGQDYGYTF. The CDR3 region has the DNA TGTGCCAGCAGCGTCGGGCAAGACTATGGCTACACCTTC.

The chain recombines TRBV11-1 with TRBJ2-1, with a weak D call TRBD2 (6 bases). Germline V gives CDR1 SGHAT, CDR2 FQDESV (reference sequence). V lost 3 bases and J 6 bases, leaving 9 bases between the germline ends. The CDR3 extends over 13 amino acids. In nucleotides, the CDR3 is TGTGCCAGCAGCTTGATGGAGGGCAATGAGCAGTTCTTC. It yields the protein CASSLMEGNEQFF.

The chain links TRBV4-3 to TRBJ2-6, with unresolved D. This CDR3 has 17 residues. Trimming left V 3 bases short and J 0 bases short, with 12 bases between. Germline CDR1 LGHNA, CDR2 YSLEER. The CDR3 bases are TGCGCCAGCAGCCACGAACACAGCGACTCTGGGGCCAACGTCCTGACTTTC. Translated: CASSHEHSDSGANVLTF.

The chain has TRBV10-3 and TRBJ2-5, with a tentative D call TRBD1 (7 bases). V lost 10 bases, J lost 4 bases, and 13 bases lay in between. Germline assignment: CDR1 ENHRY and CDR2 SYGVKD. The CDR3 runs to 12 residues. In nucleotides, the CDR3 is TGTGCCAGCGGGACAGACGGAGAGACCCAGTACTTC. Its protein is CASGTDGETQYF.

DNA for the CDR3: TGCGCCAGCAGCCAGCCAGTGGAGGGGAGGAGGAGAGGCTACACCTTC. This encodes CASSQPVEGRRRGYTF. The V gene is TRBV4-1, the J gene TRBJ1-2; TRBD1 is a possible D gene (5 bases). The CDR3 covers 16 residues. V dropped 3 bases and J dropped 8 bases, with 22 bases sitting between them. CDR1 is MGHRA and CDR2 is YSYEKL in the germline V gene.

There are a few counts of this clonotype. In DNA, the CDR3 is TGCGCCAGCAGTGGCTTCGGGACAGGGCTCTCCTACGAGCAGTACTTC. Translation: CASSGFGTGLSYEQYF. The chain combines TRBV10-2 with TRBJ2-7, with 9 bases that match TRBD1. Germline values: CDR1 WSHSY, CDR2 SAAADI. With V trimmed by 4 bases and J by 0 bases, 7 bases remained unmatched. The CDR3 contains 16 residues.

CDR3 in DNA: TGTGCCAGCAGCTTGAGACTAGCGGGGGTTTGGCACAATGAGCAGTTCTTC. It is translated as CASSLRLAGVWHNEQFF. This chain connects TRBV5-5 to TRBJ2-1, with 12 bases lining up with TRBD2. This CDR3 is 17 amino acids long. The ends lost 1 base at V and 5 bases at J; junction bases unmatched: 7. Germline assignment: CDR1 SGHKS and CDR2 YYEKEE (reference sequence).

The genes are TRBV12-5 and TRBJ1-1; D gene uncertain. Germline V gene lookup returns CDR1 LGHNT and CDR2 FRNRAP. The length of the CDR3 is 11 residues. Trimming left V 7 bases short and J 1 base short, with 4 bases between. CDR3 DNA: TGTGCTAGTGTCGAGAACACTGAAGCTTTCTTT. This gives the protein CASVENTEAFF. The complete variable domain, with remaining parts taken from reference TRBV12-5 and TRBJ1-1, reads DARVTQTPRHKVTEMGQEVTMRCQPILGHNTVFWYRQTMMQGLELLAYFRNRAPLDDSGMPKDRFSAEMPDATLATLKIQPSEPRDSAVYFCASVENTEAFFGQGTRLTVV.

This clonotype was seen a few times. The CDR3 DNA is TGTGCCAGCAACCCGGCGGCGGGGGGATACACAGATACGCAGTATTTT. Translated, it gives CASNPAAGGYTDTQYF. The J gene is TRBJ2-3, the V gene TRBV11-1; 8 bases map to TRBD2. Losses at the gene ends were 7 bases for V and 2 bases for J; bases not matched to a gene: 11. The CDR3 sequence is 16 residues long. In germline, CDR1 is SGHAT, CDR2 FQDESV (reference sequence).

The sample holds a few counts of this clonotype. The V call is TRBV5-1, the J call TRBJ2-7; TRBD1 matches at 10 bases. The CDR3 is 14 amino acids. CDR1 SGHRS and CDR2 YFSETQ come from the germline V gene. V trimming: 7 bases; J trimming: 4 bases; junction bases outside the gene matches: 8. The CDR3: CASSGTGVWYEQYV. DNA for the CDR3: TGCGCCAGCTCCGGGACAGGGGTCTGGTACGAGCAGTACGTC.

The J gene is TRBJ2-1, the V gene TRBV27; D gene unclear. Germline V CDR1 and CDR2: MNHEY, SMNVEV (reference sequence). The CDR3 has 14 residues. The V and J ends lost 2 bases and 6 bases respectively, with 11 bases between them. The chain's CDR3 is CASSLGVSGNEQFF. The CDR3, as DNA: TGTGCCAGCAGTTTAGGAGTATCTGGCAATGAGCAGTTCTTC.